This entry lists 15 T cell receptor beta chains sequenced from one sample in a study of blood T cell repertoires in COVID-19. Some clones are missing from TCRdb's copy, which holds only in-frame ones; the method was immunoSEQ multiplex PCR. Seen here are under 200,000 clones, around four fifths observed once, and the top ten hold about 3%. Material: peripheral blood. The receptors originated from a man in his 70s with acute or convalescent COVID-19.

This rearrangement joins TRBV7-2 to TRBJ1-2; 7 bases align to TRBD1. From germline, CDR1 is SGHTA and CDR2 FQGNSA. V lost 2 bases, J lost 2 bases, and 11 bases stayed unmatched. The CDR3 length is 17 residues. Written as DNA, the CDR3 is TGTGCCAGCAGCTTAAAGAGCCAAAAGACAGGGAACTATGGCTACACCTTC. Protein: CASSLKSQKTGNYGYTF. Supplemented by reference TRBV7-2 and TRBJ1-2, the full variable domain reads GAGVSQSPSNKVTEKGKDVELRCDPISGHTALYWYRQSLGQGLEFLIYFQGNSAPDKSGLPSDRFSAERTGGSVSTLTIQRTQQEDSAVYLCASSLKSQKTGNYGYTFGSGTRLTVV.

The chain has TRBV24-1 and TRBJ2-2, with 10 bases aligning to TRBD1. This CDR3 comprises 19 residues. Germline lookup yields CDR1 KGHDR and CDR2 SFDVKD. Trimming cost V 5 bases and J 0 bases; bases outside gene matches: 11. Here the CDR3 DNA reads TGTGCCACCAGTGGGACTCCCGGGACAGGGGACGCGAACACCGGGGAGCTGTTTTTT. Its translation is CATSGTPGTGDANTGELFF.

This clone was counted between two and nine times. J is TRBJ1-5 and V is TRBV4-1, with D possibly matching TRBD1 (6 bases). Trimming left V 1 base short and J 0 bases short, with 13 bases between. Germline V gene lookup returns CDR1 MGHRA and CDR2 YSYEKL. The CDR3 loop spans 17 amino acids. Here the CDR3 reads CASSQVYTGYSNQPQHF. The CDR3 DNA sequence: TGCGCCAGCAGCCAAGTGTATACAGGGTATAGCAATCAGCCCCAGCATTTT.

The chain has TRBV24-1 and TRBJ2-1, with TRBD1 identical over 7 bases. Germline-derived CDR1 and CDR2 are KGHDR and SFDVKD. This CDR3 has 15 residues. Unmatched junction bases numbered 7, after V lost 6 bases and J lost 3 bases. CDR3 amino acids: CATSLSQGVYNEQFF. The CDR3 DNA reads as TGTGCCACCAGTTTATCGCAGGGGGTCTACAATGAGCAGTTCTTC.

The chain is built from TRBV2 and TRBJ2-5, with 8 positions matching TRBD2. CDR1 and CDR2 (germline): SNHLY, FYNNEI. The CDR3 runs 15 residues. With V trimmed by 5 bases and J by 4 bases, 9 bases remained unmatched. In DNA form, the CDR3 reads TGTGCCAGCAGTCCGGGGGGGATTGGGGCAGAGACCCAGTACTTC. As protein: CASSPGGIGAETQYF. Combining the CDR3 with reference TRBV2 and TRBJ2-5 gives the whole variable domain EPEVTQTPSHQVTQMGQEVILRCVPISNHLYFYWYRQILGQKVEFLVSFYNNEISEKSEIFDDQFSVERPDGSNFTLKIRSTKLEDSAMYFCASSPGGIGAETQYFGPGTRLLVL.

The chain carries TRBV19 and TRBJ2-5; tentatively, D is TRBD1 (5 bases). V lost 6 bases to trimming and J lost 1 base, with 15 bases between them. CDR1 and CDR2 from the germline V gene are LNHDA and SQIVND (reference sequence). This CDR3 has 15 amino acids. In DNA, the CDR3 is TGTGCCAGTAGGGACCAACAGGCGTCCCAAGAGACCCAGTACTTC. Translated: CASRDQQASQETQYF.

This clone came up a few times. The V call is TRBV12-3 or TRBV12-4, the J call TRBJ1-5; D is ambiguous. V lost 5 bases and J lost 10, with 12 bases in between. The CDR3 loop spans 12 amino acids. This CDR3 reads CASSDNLNPQHF. DNA for the CDR3: TGTGCCAGCAGTGATAACCTAAATCCCCAGCATTTT.

The J gene is TRBJ1-2, the V gene TRBV27; 9 nucleotides line up with TRBD1. The germline V gene has CDR1 MNHEY and CDR2 SMNVEV (reference sequence). The CDR3 is made up of 15 amino acids. V was pared by 5 bases and J by 4 bases, with 8 bases of the junction left unmatched. The CDR3 nucleotides read TGTGCCAGCAGTCTACTTCCGACAGGGGGCTATGGCTACACCTTC. It translates to CASSLLPTGGYGYTF.

This CDR3 reads CASSVWGVGNEQYF. The CDR3 DNA is TGTGCCAGCAGCGTTTGGGGGGTAGGGAACGAGCAGTACTTC. This chain joins TRBV5-5 and TRBJ2-7; maybe TRBD2 (6 bases). V was pared by 4 bases and J by 5 bases, with 16 bases between. Germline-derived CDR1 and CDR2 are SGHKS and YYEKEE (reference sequence). This CDR3 contains 14 residues. The whole variable domain, remainder taken from reference TRBV5-5 and TRBJ2-7, is DAGVTQSPTHLIKTRGQQVTLRCSPISGHKSVSWYQQVLGQGPQFIFQYYEKEERGRGNFPDRFSARQFPNYSSELNVNALLLGDSALYLCASSVWGVGNEQYFGPGTRLTVT.

This chain uses TRBV7-9 with TRBJ2-7, with a weak D call TRBD2 (7 bases). CDR1 is SEHNR and CDR2 is FQNEAQ in the germline V gene (reference sequence). V lost 4 bases and J lost 9, with 25 bases in between. The CDR3 has 16 residues. In DNA, the CDR3 is TGTGCCAGCAGCTCTCACCTGGGGGCGGGGGCCATCTCGCAGTACTTC. This codes for CASSSHLGAGAISQYF.

About this clone itself: One end of the junction varies from germline; a read error may be responsible. The J gene is TRBJ2-1, the V gene TRBV11-2; no clear D gene. The CDR3 contains 13 residues. Germline V gives CDR1 SGHAT, CDR2 FQNNGV. The CDR3 protein is CASSLGYTNDQFF. The CDR3 DNA reads TGTGCCAGCAGCTTAGGATACACTAATGATCAGTTCTTC.

V usage is TRBV6-1 and J usage is TRBJ1-1; perhaps TRBD1 as D (6 bases). CDR1 and CDR2 (germline): MNHNS, SASEGT. The V gene lost 2 bases and the J gene lost 10 bases, with 11 bases spanning the gap. The CDR3 has 12 residues. CDR3 protein: CASSEMVRGAFF. CDR3 nucleotides: TGTGCCAGCAGTGAAATGGTCAGGGGAGCTTTCTTT.

V gene TRBV15 combines with J gene TRBJ1-2; D uncertain. The CDR3 has 14 amino acids. Per the germline V gene, CDR1 is LNHNV and CDR2 is YYDKDF (reference sequence). The V end was cut by 4 bases, the J end by 4 bases, with 13 bases between. The CDR3, as DNA: TGTGCCACCAGCACGAACGGACTAGGCTATGGCTACACCTTC. This translates into CATSTNGLGYGYTF.

This chain links TRBV12-5 with TRBJ2-3; D not certain. V lost 5 bases to trimming and J lost 5 bases, with 5 bases between them. From germline, CDR1 is LGHNT and CDR2 FRNRAP. The CDR3 has 11 amino acids. CDR3 DNA: TGTGCTAGTGGTGTATTAGATACGCAGTATTTT. It translates to CASGVLDTQYF.

This clone showed up just a few times. The chain uses TRBV24-1 and TRBJ2-7; 9 bases map to TRBD1. J was trimmed by 2 bases and V by 5 bases; bases with no gene match: 6. The CDR3 contains 15 residues. From germline, CDR1 is KGHDR and CDR2 SFDVKD. Here the CDR3 reads CATSGGTGSAYEQYF. DNA of the CDR3: TGTGCCACCAGTGGCGGGACAGGGAGTGCCTACGAGCAGTACTTC.